This T cell receptor (beta chain) was captured in a study of cytomegalovirus exposure and HLA in healthy donors. CDR1 is LNHDA and CDR2 is SQIVND in the germline V gene (reference sequence). This CDR3 has 11 residues. Trimming removed 3 bases at V and 5 bases at J, with 5 bases between. Measured with immunoSEQ multiplex PCR; TCRdb has only the in-frame clones, and not every one. The table includes tens of thousands of clones, roughly 97% detected once. This chain connects TRBV19 to TRBJ2-7; D ambiguous. This receptor was taken from a man aged 30 to 39 in good health and CMV-seropositive. Sequencing input: PBMCs. DNA of the CDR3: TGTGCCAGTAGTATCCGTGACGAGCAGTACTTC. This translates into CASSIRDEQYF.